The clone carrying this T cell receptor beta chain was recorded a few times. The data are from a study of blood T cells in healthy people across ages. The study drew donors from healthy Caucasian individuals in Russia aged 6 to 90. V lost 1 base and J lost 6; bases outside the gene matches: 12. The V gene's germline CDR1 is SGDLS and CDR2 YYNGEE. The CDR3 spans 17 residues. The use of a sample-barcoded 5' primer and a J-beta primer mix characterized a second PCR of about 7 to 12 cycles. TCRdb re-called the 5' RACE reads through MiXCR, storing one row per CDR3 protein. The sample has around 1,000,000 distinct CDR3 sequences, approximately 25% seen once; the top ten hold 0.75%. The same data also went into a second study, on T cells of mothers and their children.

This chain uses TRBV9 with TRBJ2-1; 8 bases match TRBD2. The receptor was derived from a girl aged 2-10 years in good health. Sequenced material: blood. CDR3 coding DNA: TGTGCCAGCAGCGTAACTAGCGGAGGGGCCGTGGGCAATGAGCAGTTCTTC. It is translated as CASSVTSGGAVGNEQFF. Drawing the rest from reference TRBV9 and TRBJ2-1, the complete variable domain is DSGVTQTPKHLITATGQRVTLRCSPRSGDLSVYWYQQSLDQGLQFLIQYYNGEERAKGNILERFSAQQFPDLHSELNLSSLELGDSALYFCASSVTSGGAVGNEQFFGPGTRLTVL.